This record looks at one T cell receptor (beta chain) sequence and its context. Antigen unknown. The time point here: baseline pretreatment blood. The treatment is: 15 Gy SBRT to primary tumor, nephrectomy 4 weeks later. CDR3 length equals 13 residues. The germline CDR1 and CDR2 sequences are MNHNY and SVGAGI (reference sequence). V was clipped by 6 bases and J by 2 bases, with 10 bases between them. The data originate from a study of radiation and T cells in renal cell carcinoma. Whole-study results and caveats: No pretreatment tumor biopsies were available for baseline clonotypes.

Repertoires were generated with immunoSEQ multiplex PCR, while TCRdb's copy carries only in-frame clones and drops some. The sample yields approximately 140,000 clones, roughly 90% seen once. Sequences were derived from blood, sampled from a patient whose treatment included radiotherapy and nephrectomy. The chain employs TRBV6-6 and TRBJ1-2, with no clear D. The TCR originated in a woman in her 70s with renal cell carcinoma. CDR3 sequence: CASSPDENYGYTF. As DNA, the CDR3 is TGTGCCAGCAGCCCCGATGAGAACTATGGCTACACCTTC.